The 13 T cell receptor beta chains below come from one sample, sequenced in a study of blood T cell repertoires in COVID-19. Profiling relied on immunoSEQ multiplex PCR, and the TCRdb table lists in-frame clones only, not all of them. The table includes 95,000 to 110,000 clones, roughly nine tenths detected once. Source material: peripheral blood. The receptors here all came from a man in his forties with active or convalescent COVID-19.

The V and J genes are TRBV15 and TRBJ1-1, with D possibly TRBD1 on 5 matching bases. Germline CDR1 and CDR2: LNHNV and YYDKDF (reference sequence). This CDR3 contains 14 residues. Deletions cut 1 base from V and 1 base from J, with 7 bases between. The CDR3, as DNA: TGTGCCACCAGCAGAGGGGGGGGGAACACTGAAGCTTTCTTT. Translating gives CATSRGGGNTEAFF.

The count of this clone is one. This chain uses TRBV12-5 with TRBJ2-5; D not resolved. Trimming cost V 4 bases and J 2 bases, with 8 bases left between them. The CDR3 extends over 13 amino acids. In germline, CDR1 is LGHNT, CDR2 FRNRAP. CDR3 in DNA: TGTGCTAGTGGTTCTACAGAACAAGAGACCCAGTACTTC. Protein product: CASGSTEQETQYF.

The chain is built from TRBV2 and TRBJ2-7; 16 bases line up with TRBD2. V was clipped by 7 bases and J by 2 bases; unmatched bases: 2. The CDR3 has 15 residues. Germline V gene lookup returns CDR1 SNHLY and CDR2 FYNNEI. The CDR3 nucleotides are TGTGCCAGCACGGGACTAGCGGGAGGGCCCTACGAGCAGTACTTC. Translation: CASTGLAGGPYEQYF.

This chain joins TRBV5-1 and TRBJ1-6; 9 nucleotides agree with TRBD1. Germline trimming cut 2 bases from V and 9 bases from J; bases unmatched to any gene: 6. The germline CDR1 and CDR2 sequences are SGHRS and YFSETQ. The CDR3 has 15 amino acids. CDR3 nucleotides: TGCGCCAGCAGCTTCGGGACAGGGCAAACTTCACCCCTCCACTTT. Protein sequence: CASSFGTGQTSPLHF.

The chain is built from TRBV11-2 and TRBJ2-1, with 8 bases that match TRBD2. Germline assignment: CDR1 SGHAT and CDR2 FQNNGV. The CDR3 totals 16 residues. With V trimmed by 6 bases and J by 1 base, 8 bases remained unmatched. Written as DNA, the CDR3 is TGTGCCAGCAGGTCCGGGACTAGGGGTTCCTACAATGAGCAGTTCTTC. The encoded protein is CASRSGTRGSYNEQFF.

The V call is TRBV6-2 or TRBV6-3, the J call TRBJ1-5; D call uncertain. The CDR3 extends over 14 amino acids. CDR1 MNHEY and CDR2 SVGEGT come from the germline V gene. V shed 6 bases and J shed 1 base, with 10 bases lying between them. The CDR3 bases are TGTGCCAGCAGCCCCGGGTGGAGCAATCAGCCCCAGCATTTT. This encodes CASSPGWSNQPQHF.

This clone was picked up one time. The rearrangement links TRBV18 to TRBJ2-7, with 8 bases aligning to TRBD2. V lost 3 bases to trimming and J lost 6 bases; unmatched junction nucleotides: 10. The germline gives CDR1 KGHSH, CDR2 LQKENI. The CDR3 runs 15 residues. The CDR3 nucleotides read TGTGCCAGCTCACCTTTGGACGAAGCGGGAGTCGAGCAGTACTTC. This gives the protein CASSPLDEAGVEQYF.

In its sample, this clone was seen once. The chain joins TRBV5-1 to TRBJ2-5; 7 nucleotides agree with TRBD1. Germline V gene sequence: CDR1 SGHRS, CDR2 YFSETQ. The CDR3 spans 15 residues. Trimming removed 3 bases from V and 5 bases from J; junction bases left unmatched: 10. Here the CDR3 DNA reads TGCGCCAGCAGCTCACAGGGGTTCGGGGCGGAGACCCAGTACTTC. Residues: CASSSQGFGAETQYF. Variable domain in full (rest from reference TRBV5-1 and TRBJ2-5): KAGVTQTPRYLIKTRGQQVTLSCSPISGHRSVSWYQQTPGQGLQFLFEYFSETQRNKGNFPGRFSGRQFSNSRSEMNVSTLELGDSALYLCASSSQGFGAETQYFGPGTRLLVL.

The chain carries TRBV2 and TRBJ1-4; D is unresolved. Looked up from germline, CDR1 is SNHLY and CDR2 is FYNNEI. The V gene lost 4 bases and the J gene lost 8 bases, with 17 bases spanning the gap. This CDR3 comprises 15 residues. The chain's CDR3 is CASSGESGIGEKLFF. The CDR3 nucleotides are TGTGCCAGCAGTGGCGAATCCGGGATTGGCGAAAAACTGTTTTTT.

This chain connects TRBV3-1 (or the pseudogene TRBV3-2) to TRBJ2-1; D is undetermined. Trimming cost V 2 bases and J 9 bases, with 11 bases left between them. There are 13 residues in the CDR3. The germline V gene encodes CDR1 LGHDT and CDR2 YNNKEL (reference sequence). The CDR3 loop is CASSQSLASEQFF. In DNA form, the CDR3 reads TGTGCCAGCAGCCAATCCTTAGCTAGTGAGCAGTTCTTC.

V gene TRBV19 combines with J gene TRBJ2-7; 8 bases are shared with TRBD1. The CDR3 has 15 amino acids. The germline CDR1 and CDR2 sequences are LNHDA and SQIVND (reference sequence). V dropped 4 bases and J dropped 2; count of bases not matched to a gene: 7. The CDR3 here is CASSTVTGGPYEQYF. The CDR3, as DNA: TGTGCCAGTAGTACGGTCACAGGGGGACCCTACGAGCAGTACTTC.

The chain is built from TRBV18 and TRBJ2-5; tentatively, D is TRBD1 (5 bases). This CDR3 region has 13 residues. The V gene lost 2 bases and the J gene lost 3 bases, with 7 bases spanning the gap. CDR1 and CDR2 (germline): KGHSH, LQKENI. CDR3 DNA: TGTGCCAGCTCACCAGTCAGGGAAGAGACCCAGTACTTC. Its protein is CASSPVREETQYF. Drawing the rest from reference TRBV18 and TRBJ2-5, the complete variable domain is NAGVMQNPRHLVRRRGQEARLRCSPMKGHSHVYWYRQLPEEGLKFMVYLQKENIIDESGMPKERFSAEFPKEGPSILRIQQVVRGDSAAYFCASSPVREETQYFGPGTRLLVL.

The rearrangement joins TRBV7-2 to TRBJ1-2, with TRBD1 identical over 7 bases. With 5 bases clipped from V and 6 bases from J, the junction kept 12 bases outside the gene matches. The CDR3 length is 15 residues. CDR1 is SGHTA and CDR2 is FQGNSA in the germline V gene. The CDR3 is CASSVLHRQGDGYTF. DNA for the CDR3: TGTGCCAGCAGCGTTTTACACCGACAGGGTGATGGCTACACCTTC.